What follows is one TCR beta chain and its context. The target antigen is unknown. The source of the sample is a study of CD8 T cells in Susac syndrome. Whole-study findings and limits: Individuals included in the TCR sequencing and HLA analysis were acknowledged by the study to be relatively few in number.

Germline V CDR1 and CDR2: MDHEN, SYDVKM. After removal of 2 bases from V and 0 bases from J, the junction contained 9 bases not matched to a gene. The CDR3 is 18 residues long. The multiple sclerosis controls were treatment-naive patients with relapsing-remitting disease that was stable or active. TEMRA cells were FACS-enriched, with CD8+ and CD4+ T cells isolated negatively. Reverse transcription of roughly 0.45 to 1 ug RNA was performed with random hexamers. Coverage of TCR beta CDR3 amplification by immunoSEQ multiplex PCR extended to 54 Vbeta and 13 Jbeta. Each CDR3 protein gets one entry after TCRdb re-called the immunoSEQ multiplex PCR reads with MiXCR. Of under 200,000 distinct CDR3 sequences in the sample, approximately 95% were seen once.

The sequencing sample was made of CD8+ T cells from PBMCs. The rearrangement joins TRBV28 to TRBJ2-7, with 11 nucleotides matching TRBD2. The source of this sequence is a human donor with multiple sclerosis. DNA for the CDR3: TGTGCCAGCAGTTTAAAGGTGGTAGCGGGAGGGGACTCCTACGAGCAGTACTTC. Its protein is CASSLKVVAGGDSYEQYF.